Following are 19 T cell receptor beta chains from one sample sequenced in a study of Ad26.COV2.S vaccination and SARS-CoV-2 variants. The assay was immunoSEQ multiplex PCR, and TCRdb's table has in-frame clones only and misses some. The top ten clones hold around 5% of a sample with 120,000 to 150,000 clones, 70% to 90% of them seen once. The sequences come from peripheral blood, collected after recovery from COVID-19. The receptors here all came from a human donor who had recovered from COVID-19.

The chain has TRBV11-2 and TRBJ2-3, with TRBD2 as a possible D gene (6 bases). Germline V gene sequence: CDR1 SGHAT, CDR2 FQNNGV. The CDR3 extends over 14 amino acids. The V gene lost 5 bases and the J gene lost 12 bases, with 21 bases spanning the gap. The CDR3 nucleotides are TGTGCCAGCAGCGCGGACGGGAGAATCGGCGTTCAGTATTTT. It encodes CASSADGRIGVQYF.

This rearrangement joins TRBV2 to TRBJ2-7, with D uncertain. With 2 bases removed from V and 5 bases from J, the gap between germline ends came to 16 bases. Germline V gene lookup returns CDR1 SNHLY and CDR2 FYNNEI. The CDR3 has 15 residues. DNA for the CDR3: TGTGCCAGCAGTGAAAGTGGTCAGGTGGTCCACGAGCAGTACTTC. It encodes CASSESGQVVHEQYF.

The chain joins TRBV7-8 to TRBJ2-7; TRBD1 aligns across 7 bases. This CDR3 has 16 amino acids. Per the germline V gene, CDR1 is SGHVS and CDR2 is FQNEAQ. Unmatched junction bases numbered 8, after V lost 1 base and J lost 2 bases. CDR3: CASSLEGALPTYEQYF. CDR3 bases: TGTGCCAGCAGCTTAGAGGGGGCCTTACCAACCTACGAGCAGTACTTC. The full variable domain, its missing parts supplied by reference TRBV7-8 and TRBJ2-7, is GAGVSQSPRYKVAKRGQDVALRCDPISGHVSLFWYQQALGQGPEFLTYFQNEAQLDKSGLPSDRFFAERPEGSVSTLKIQRTQQEDSAVYLCASSLEGALPTYEQYFGPGTRLTVT.

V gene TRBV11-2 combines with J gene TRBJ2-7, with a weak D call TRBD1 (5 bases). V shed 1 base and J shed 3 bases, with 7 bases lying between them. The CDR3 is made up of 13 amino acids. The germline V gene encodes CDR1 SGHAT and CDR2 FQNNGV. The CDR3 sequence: CASSLVQVYEQYF. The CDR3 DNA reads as TGTGCCAGCAGCTTAGTACAGGTCTACGAGCAGTACTTC.

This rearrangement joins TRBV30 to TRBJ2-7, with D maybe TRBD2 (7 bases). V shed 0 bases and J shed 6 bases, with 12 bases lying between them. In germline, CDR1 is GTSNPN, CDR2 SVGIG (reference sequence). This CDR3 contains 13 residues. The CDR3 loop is CAWSVMRGREQYF. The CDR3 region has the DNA TGTGCCTGGAGTGTAATGCGGGGGCGCGAGCAGTACTTC.

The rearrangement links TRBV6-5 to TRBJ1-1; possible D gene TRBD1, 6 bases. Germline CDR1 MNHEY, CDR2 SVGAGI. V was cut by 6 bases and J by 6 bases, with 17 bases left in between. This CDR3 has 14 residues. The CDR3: CASRPQGLTPEAFF. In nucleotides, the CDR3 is TGTGCCAGCAGACCACAGGGATTAACTCCTGAAGCTTTCTTT.

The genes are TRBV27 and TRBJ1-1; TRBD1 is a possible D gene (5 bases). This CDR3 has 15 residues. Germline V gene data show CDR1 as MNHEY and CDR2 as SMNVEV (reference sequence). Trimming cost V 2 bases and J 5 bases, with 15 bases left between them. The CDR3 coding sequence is TGTGCCAGCAGTTTAGTGCAGGGTGGGCGGACTGAAGCTTTCTTT. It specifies CASSLVQGGRTEAFF.

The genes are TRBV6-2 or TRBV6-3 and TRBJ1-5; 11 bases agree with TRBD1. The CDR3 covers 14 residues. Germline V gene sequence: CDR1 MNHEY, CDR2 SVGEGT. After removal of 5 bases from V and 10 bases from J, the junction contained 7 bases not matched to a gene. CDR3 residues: CASSRDRGAGPQHF. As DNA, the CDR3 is TGTGCCAGCAGTCGGGACAGGGGGGCTGGACCCCAGCATTTT.

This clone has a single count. This CDR3 reads CASSLGVPPGAITDTQYF. In DNA, the CDR3 is TGTGCCAGCAGCTTAGGCGTACCTCCAGGGGCGATCACAGATACGCAGTATTTT. The chain is built from TRBV11-2 and TRBJ2-3, with D perhaps matching TRBD1 (6 bases). This CDR3 is built from 18 residues. V was trimmed by 1 base and J by 2 bases, leaving 19 bases between them. Germline values: CDR1 SGHAT, CDR2 FQNNGV.

CDR3 in DNA: TGTGCCAGTAGTTTTTACCGGGGGGCCCTCTACGAGCAGTACTTC. This translates into CASSFYRGALYEQYF. The genes are TRBV19 and TRBJ2-7; perhaps TRBD2 as D (7 bases). Trimming stripped 5 bases from V and 3 bases from J, with 17 bases between. This CDR3 spans 15 amino acids. The V gene's germline CDR1 is LNHDA and CDR2 SQIVND (reference sequence).

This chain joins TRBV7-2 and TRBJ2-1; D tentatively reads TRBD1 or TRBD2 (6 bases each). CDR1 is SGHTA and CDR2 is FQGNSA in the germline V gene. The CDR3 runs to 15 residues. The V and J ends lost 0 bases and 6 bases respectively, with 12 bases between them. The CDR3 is CASSLAGGIPNEQFF. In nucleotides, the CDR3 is TGTGCCAGCAGCTTAGCGGGGGGCATCCCCAATGAGCAGTTCTTC.

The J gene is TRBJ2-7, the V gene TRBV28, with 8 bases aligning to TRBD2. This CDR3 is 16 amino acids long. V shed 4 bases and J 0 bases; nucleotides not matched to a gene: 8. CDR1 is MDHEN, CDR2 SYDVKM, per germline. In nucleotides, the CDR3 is TGTGCCAGCAGTTGGACCGGGCTAGCGGGCTCCTACGAGCAGTACTTC. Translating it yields CASSWTGLAGSYEQYF.

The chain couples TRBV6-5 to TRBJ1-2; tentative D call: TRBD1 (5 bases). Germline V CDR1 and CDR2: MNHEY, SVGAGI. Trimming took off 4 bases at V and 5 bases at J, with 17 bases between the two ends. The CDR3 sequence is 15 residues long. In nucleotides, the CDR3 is TGTGCCAGCAGTTTCAGAGGGGACCGATTATATGGCTACACCTTC. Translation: CASSFRGDRLYGYTF.

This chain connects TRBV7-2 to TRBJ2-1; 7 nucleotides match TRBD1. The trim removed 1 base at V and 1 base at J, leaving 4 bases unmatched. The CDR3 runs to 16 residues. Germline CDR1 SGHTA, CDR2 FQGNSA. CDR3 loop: CASSLGYRGSYNEQFF. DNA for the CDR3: TGTGCCAGCAGCTTAGGTTACAGGGGATCCTACAATGAGCAGTTCTTC.

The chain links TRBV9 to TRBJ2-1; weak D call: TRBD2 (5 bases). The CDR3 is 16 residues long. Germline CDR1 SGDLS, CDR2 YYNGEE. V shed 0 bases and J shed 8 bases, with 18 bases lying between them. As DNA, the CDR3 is TGTGCCAGCAGCGTAGGCCCGGGGTGGGTGTCGCATGAGCAGTTCTTC. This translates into CASSVGPGWVSHEQFF.

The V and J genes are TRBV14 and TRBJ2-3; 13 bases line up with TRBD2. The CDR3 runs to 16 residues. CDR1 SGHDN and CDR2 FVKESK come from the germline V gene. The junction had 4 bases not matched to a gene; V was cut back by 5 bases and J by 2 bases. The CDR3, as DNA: TGTGCCAGCAGCAGACTAGCGGGGGGTAACACAGATACGCAGTATTTT. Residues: CASSRLAGGNTDTQYF.

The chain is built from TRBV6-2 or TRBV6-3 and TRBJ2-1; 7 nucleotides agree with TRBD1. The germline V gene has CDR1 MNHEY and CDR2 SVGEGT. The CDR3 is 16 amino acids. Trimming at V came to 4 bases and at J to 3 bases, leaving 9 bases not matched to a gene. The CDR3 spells CASSSGTAQFYNEQFF. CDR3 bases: TGTGCCAGCAGTTCGGGGACAGCTCAGTTCTACAATGAGCAGTTCTTC.

In nucleotides, the CDR3 is TGTGCCAGCAGCTTAGACACCGGGACAGAAGCTTTCTTT. It translates to CASSLDTGTEAFF. The chain links TRBV11-2 to TRBJ1-1, with a tentative D call TRBD1 (6 bases). Between the trimmed V and J ends, which lost 0 bases and 8 bases, there was a span of 10 bases. From germline, CDR1 is SGHAT and CDR2 FQNNGV. The CDR3 spans 13 residues.

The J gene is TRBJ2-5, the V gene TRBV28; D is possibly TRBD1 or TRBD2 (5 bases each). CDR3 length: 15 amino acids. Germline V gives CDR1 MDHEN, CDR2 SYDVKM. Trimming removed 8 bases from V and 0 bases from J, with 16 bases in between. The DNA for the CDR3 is TGTGCCAGCCAACTGGGACGGGGCTACCAAGAGACCCAGTACTTC. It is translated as CASQLGRGYQETQYF. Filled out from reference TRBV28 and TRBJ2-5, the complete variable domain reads DVKVTQSSRYLVKRTGEKVFLECVQDMDHENMFWYRQDPGLGLRLIYFSYDVKMKEKGDIPEGYSVSREKKERFSLILESASTNQTSMYLCASQLGRGYQETQYFGPGTRLLVL.